The 26 T cell receptor beta chains below come from one sample, sequenced in a study of OX40 agonist ivuxolimab in advanced cancers. Assay: immunoSEQ multiplex PCR; the TCRdb copy retains only in-frame clones and omits some. The table shows tens of thousands of clones, with 80% occurring only once. Sequenced material: CD4+ or CD8+ T cells sorted from blood, taken in a trial of the OX40 agonist ivuxolimab. These receptors came from an adult with an advanced solid tumor such as melanoma, head and neck, liver or kidney cancer.

The gene calls are TRBV30 and TRBJ2-5; 8 bases align to TRBD1. CDR1 is GTSNPN and CDR2 is SVGIG in the germline V gene (reference sequence). The length of the CDR3 is 15 residues. V lost 2 bases, J lost 5 bases, and 10 bases stayed unmatched. The CDR3 sequence: CAWSRTGGAGETQYF. In DNA, the CDR3 is TGTGCCTGGAGTCGTACAGGGGGTGCTGGGGAGACCCAGTACTTC.

This clone was counted only a few times. V is TRBV19 and J is TRBJ1-5, with 8 bases matching TRBD1. V lost 5 bases to trimming and J lost 2 bases; unmatched junction nucleotides: 8. Germline V CDR1 and CDR2: LNHDA, SQIVND (reference sequence). The CDR3 has 16 residues. The CDR3 sequence: CASSLRGQRGNQPQHF. The CDR3 bases are TGTGCCAGTAGTCTCAGGGGGCAAAGGGGCAATCAGCCCCAGCATTTT.

This clone appeared once. This chain links TRBV6-5 with TRBJ1-2, with a tentative D call TRBD1 (6 bases). V was shortened by 0 bases and J by 5 bases, with 13 bases between the two germline ends. The germline CDR1 and CDR2 sequences are MNHEY and SVGAGI. The CDR3 totals 15 residues. The CDR3 spells CASSYSAGDGYGYTF. DNA of the CDR3: TGTGCCAGCAGTTACTCGGCAGGGGACGGGTATGGCTACACCTTC.

The rearrangement uses TRBV2 and TRBJ2-5; D gene ambiguous. This CDR3 contains 13 residues. Trimming took off 7 bases at V and 3 bases at J, with 12 bases between the two ends. Germline CDR1 reads SNHLY; CDR2 reads FYNNEI. The CDR3 bases are TGTGCCAGCATCCGCACCCCGAAAGAGACCCAGTACTTC. Amino acid sequence: CASIRTPKETQYF. The variable domain in full, with the rest retrieved from reference TRBV2 and TRBJ2-5, is EPEVTQTPSHQVTQMGQEVILRCVPISNHLYFYWYRQILGQKVEFLVSFYNNEISEKSEIFDDQFSVERPDGSNFTLKIRSTKLEDSAMYFCASIRTPKETQYFGPGTRLLVL.

This chain connects TRBV19 to TRBJ1-2, with D uncertain. V lost 3 bases and J lost 2, with 13 bases in between. CDR1 and CDR2 (germline): LNHDA, SQIVND (reference sequence). This CDR3 is 15 amino acids long. The CDR3 region is CASSIPTQGNYGYTF. The CDR3 nucleotides read TGTGCCAGTAGTATCCCAACTCAAGGGAACTATGGCTACACCTTC. Using reference TRBV19 and TRBJ1-2 for the parts outside the CDR3, the full variable domain is DGGITQSPKYLFRKEGQNVTLSCEQNLNHDAMYWYRQDPGQGLRLIYYSQIVNDFQKGDIAEGYSVSREKKESFPLTVTSAQKNPTAFYLCASSIPTQGNYGYTFGSGTRLTVV.

The gene calls are TRBV10-2 and TRBJ2-7, with D hard to call. The CDR3 runs 16 residues. V gave up 0 bases and J gave up 2 bases, with 14 bases separating them. Germline CDR1 is WSHSY and CDR2 is SAAADI. In nucleotides, the CDR3 is TGCGCCAGCAGTGAGTCATCGTGGAAGTCAGCCTACGAGCAGTACTTC. Translated: CASSESSWKSAYEQYF.

This chain uses TRBV29-1 with TRBJ2-7, with 9 bases identical to TRBD1. The CDR3 length is 18 residues. J lost 2 bases, V lost 0 bases, and 14 bases had no gene match. Germline values: CDR1 SQVTM, CDR2 ANQGSEA. As DNA, the CDR3 is TGCAGCGTTGAAGAGCGTCGGGACAGGGTCTCGGTCGCCTACGAGCAGTACTTC. Translating gives CSVEERRDRVSVAYEQYF.

This clone was seen ten or more times. V gene TRBV30 combines with J gene TRBJ1-5; the D gene is possibly TRBD1 (5 bases). The CDR3 length is 14 residues. V lost 4 bases and J 1 base, leaving 11 bases between the germline ends. Per germline, CDR1 GTSNPN and CDR2 SVGIG (reference sequence). The CDR3 bases are TGTGCCTGGACGGGGGAGTCAAGCAATCAGCCCCAGCATTTT. Translating it yields CAWTGESSNQPQHF.

The V gene is TRBV9, the J gene TRBJ1-3; TRBD1 matches 9 bases. The germline V gene has CDR1 SGDLS and CDR2 YYNGEE. V dropped 3 bases and J dropped 8; count of bases not matched to a gene: 12. There are 16 residues in the CDR3. CDR3 coding DNA: TGTGCCAGCAGCGCGACAGGGGGTCTAGGAAGGGACACCATATATTTT. Amino acid sequence: CASSATGGLGRDTIYF.

The chain combines TRBV7-2 with TRBJ2-1; possibly TRBD1 for D (6 bases). CDR1 is SGHTA and CDR2 is FQGNSA in the germline V gene. This CDR3 comprises 15 residues. V lost 1 base and J 6 bases, leaving 13 bases between the germline ends. The CDR3 is CASSLGGTGPNEQFF. CDR3 sequence (DNA): TGTGCCAGCAGCTTAGGGGGCACAGGGCCCAATGAGCAGTTCTTC.

This clone has a single count. V gene TRBV19 combines with J gene TRBJ1-5; possibly TRBD1 for D (5 bases). Germline assignment: CDR1 LNHDA and CDR2 SQIVND (reference sequence). The CDR3 runs to 14 residues. V was pared by 7 bases and J by 3 bases, with 13 bases between. CDR3 amino acids: CASKGMEFNQPQHF. For the CDR3, the DNA is TGTGCCAGTAAGGGGATGGAGTTCAATCAGCCCCAGCATTTT.

V gene TRBV10-2 combines with J gene TRBJ2-1; 8 nucleotides match TRBD2. With V trimmed by 2 bases and J by 0 bases, 6 bases remained unmatched. The CDR3 has 17 residues. Per germline, CDR1 WSHSY and CDR2 SAAADI. For the CDR3, the DNA is TGCGCCAGCAGTGAGCGTGGCGGGAGGAGCTCCTACAATGAGCAGTTCTTC. It encodes CASSERGGRSSYNEQFF.

This rearrangement joins TRBV5-1 to TRBJ1-1; the D gene is possibly TRBD1 (5 bases). CDR3 length equals 15 residues. The germline CDR1 and CDR2 sequences are SGHRS and YFSETQ. V was shortened by 4 bases and J by 4 bases, with 17 bases between the two germline ends. The chain's CDR3 is CASSPGHSLATEAFF. CDR3 bases: TGCGCCAGCAGCCCTGGACACTCGTTGGCCACTGAAGCTTTCTTT.

The V call is TRBV7-2, the J call TRBJ1-1, with D perhaps matching TRBD1 (6 bases). V lost 5 bases and J 3 bases, leaving 10 bases between the germline ends. Germline V lookup: CDR1 SGHTA, CDR2 FQGNSA. The CDR3 runs 13 residues. CDR3 coding DNA: TGTGCCAGCAGCCAAGACAGGTACACTGAAGCTTTCTTT. It codes for CASSQDRYTEAFF.

This chain uses TRBV5-4 with TRBJ1-1; D is uncertain. CDR3 length: 15 amino acids. The germline CDR1 and CDR2 sequences are SGHNT and YYREEE (reference sequence). The germline V and J ends were trimmed by 3 bases and 1 base, with 13 bases remaining between them. The CDR3 loop is CASSSLGRRNTEAFF. CDR3 sequence (DNA): TGTGCCAGCAGCTCCCTAGGGCGGCGGAACACTGAAGCTTTCTTT. Supplemented by reference TRBV5-4 and TRBJ1-1, the full variable domain reads ETGVTQSPTHLIKTRGQQVTLRCSSQSGHNTVSWYQQALGQGPQFIFQYYREEENGRGNFPPRFSGLQFPNYSSELNVNALELDDSALYLCASSSLGRRNTEAFFGQGTRLTVV.

This clone was seen a few times. The chain joins TRBV10-3 to TRBJ2-3; 9 bases agree with TRBD2. The V gene's germline CDR1 is ENHRY and CDR2 SYGVKD. The CDR3 covers 18 residues. The junction had 13 bases not matched to a gene; V was cut back by 6 bases and J by 0 bases. The CDR3 loop is CAISPTPGSGSSTDTQYF. The CDR3 bases are TGTGCCATCAGCCCAACTCCTGGTAGCGGGAGTAGCACAGATACGCAGTATTTT.

The chain uses TRBV7-9 and TRBJ1-1; D call uncertain. From germline, CDR1 is SEHNR and CDR2 FQNEAQ (reference sequence). CDR3 length equals 15 residues. The ends were cut back, 4 bases at V and 1 base at J, with 13 bases in the middle. CDR3 in DNA: TGTGCCAGCAGCTCCACAGCCATGGGGAACACTGAAGCTTTCTTT. Translated: CASSSTAMGNTEAFF.

This clone was observed once. The chain recombines TRBV11-1 with TRBJ2-1, with TRBD1 identical over 9 bases. The length of the CDR3 is 13 residues. J gave up 8 bases and V 3 bases, and 2 bases lay outside the gene matches. Germline lookup yields CDR1 SGHAT and CDR2 FQDESV (reference sequence). CDR3 bases: TGTGCCAGCAGCTTGGACAGGGGATATGAGCAGTTCTTC. Its translation: CASSLDRGYEQFF.

The V and J genes are TRBV10-3 and TRBJ2-1, with D perhaps matching TRBD1 or TRBD2 (5 bases each). The germline gives CDR1 ENHRY, CDR2 SYGVKD. The CDR3 covers 14 residues. Trimming stripped 10 bases from V and 5 bases from J, with 18 bases between. CDR3 sequence: CATRVGGSHNEQFF. The CDR3 nucleotides are TGTGCCACTCGGGTTGGGGGTTCCCACAATGAGCAGTTCTTC.

This clone was observed once. The chain combines TRBV5-1 with TRBJ1-4; D uncertain. Germline-derived CDR1 and CDR2 are SGHRS and YFSETQ. Deletions cut 3 bases from V and 8 bases from J, with 17 bases between. CDR3 size: 15 residues. CDR3 region: CASSSQPNDKEKLFF. The CDR3 nucleotides are TGCGCCAGCAGCTCTCAACCAAACGATAAGGAAAAACTGTTTTTT. Using reference TRBV5-1 and TRBJ1-4 for the parts outside the CDR3, the full variable domain is KAGVTQTPRYLIKTRGQQVTLSCSPISGHRSVSWYQQTPGQGLQFLFEYFSETQRNKGNFPGRFSGRQFSNSRSEMNVSTLELGDSALYLCASSSQPNDKEKLFFGSGTQLSVL.

The chain links TRBV5-1 to TRBJ2-7; 10 bases are shared with TRBD1. Germline-derived CDR1 and CDR2 are SGHRS and YFSETQ. This CDR3 has 15 residues. With 3 bases clipped from V and 6 bases from J, the junction kept 9 bases outside the gene matches. CDR3 loop: CASSWGGTGVGEQYF. Written as DNA, the CDR3 is TGCGCCAGCAGCTGGGGTGGGACAGGGGTAGGCGAGCAGTACTTC.

This chain connects TRBV5-1 to TRBJ1-4, with 7 bases that match TRBD1. V was clipped by 0 bases and J by 0 bases; unmatched bases: 5. The germline V gene has CDR1 SGHRS and CDR2 YFSETQ. The CDR3 loop spans 17 amino acids. The CDR3 nucleotides read TGCGCCAGCAGCTTGGGAGGGGGCCCAGCAACTAATGAAAAACTGTTTTTT. Translated, it gives CASSLGGGPATNEKLFF.

V and J are TRBV19 and TRBJ2-5; 8 bases line up with TRBD1. Germline lookup yields CDR1 LNHDA and CDR2 SQIVND (reference sequence). The CDR3 loop spans 14 amino acids. Germline trimming cut 5 bases from V and 5 bases from J; bases unmatched to any gene: 7. As DNA, the CDR3 is TGTGCCAGTAGTCGGACAGGGCTGGGTGAGACCCAGTACTTC. Its protein product is CASSRTGLGETQYF.

The chain links TRBV6-5 to TRBJ2-2, with D uncertain. The V and J ends lost 0 bases and 5 bases respectively, with 7 bases between them. CDR1 and CDR2 from the germline V gene are MNHEY and SVGAGI. The CDR3 spans 14 residues. The CDR3 reads CASSYSSETGELFF. The DNA for the CDR3 is TGTGCCAGCAGTTACTCTTCGGAAACCGGGGAGCTGTTTTTT.

This clone showed up just once. This rearrangement joins TRBV30 to TRBJ2-5, with D possibly TRBD2 on 7 matching bases. V dropped 0 bases and J dropped 1 base, with 21 bases sitting between them. CDR1 and CDR2 from the germline V gene are GTSNPN and SVGIG (reference sequence). The CDR3 contains 18 residues. The CDR3 DNA follows: TGTGCCTGGAGTGTATGGACAGCCGATAGCGGGCCCCAAGAGACCCAGTACTTC. This gives the protein CAWSVWTADSGPQETQYF. The full variable domain, in which reference TRBV30 and TRBJ2-5 provide the parts outside the CDR3, is SQTIHQWPATLVQPVGSPLSLECTVEGTSNPNLYWYRQAAGRGLQLLFYSVGIGQISSEVPQNLSASRPQDRQFILSSKKLLLSDSGFYLCAWSVWTADSGPQETQYFGPGTRLLVL.

The chain joins TRBV5-1 to TRBJ1-6, with a weak D call TRBD1 (6 bases). Trimming removed 4 bases at V and 10 bases at J, with 15 bases between. The CDR3 consists of 14 residues. Per the germline V gene, CDR1 is SGHRS and CDR2 is YFSETQ. The CDR3 protein is CASSIPTGNSPLHF. In DNA, the CDR3 is TGCGCCAGCAGCATCCCAACAGGGAACTCACCCCTCCACTTT.